This T cell receptor beta chain was captured by sequencing in a study of human T cells and chemical hapten exposure. As for the study in general: Alopecia areata, totalis and universalis patients, mostly female, were included.

Germline-derived CDR1 and CDR2 are MDHEN and SYDVKM. The ends were cut back, 10 bases at V and 3 bases at J, with 15 bases in the middle. The CDR3 is 14 amino acids. Time point described: patch test 3, about 24 weeks after DPC sensitization. Treatment noted: therapeutic diphenylcyclopropenone sensitization with weekly scalp DPC. The starting material, unfractionated whole blood, was used for total RNA extraction. TCRdb re-derived calls from the RACE reads in MiXCR, one entry per CDR3 protein. The sample has tens of thousands of distinct CDR3 sequences; over 7.5% are singletons. The sample here was whole blood, taken in connection with sensitization to the hapten diphenylcyclopropenone (DPC). This clonotype was sampled from a man aged 45 to 65 with alopecia areata. Some clones in this sample may be carry-over from other donors' samples. The chain links TRBV28 to TRBJ1-4; D might be TRBD1 (6 bases). The CDR3: CAIREGGANEKLFF. Here the CDR3 DNA reads TGTGCCATCCGAGAGGGGGGTGCTAATGAAAAACTGTTTTTT.